One T cell receptor beta chain is described in this entry. Its antigen is unknown. This sample was included in a study of T cell responses to AZD1222 COVID-19 vaccine. Study outcomes and limitations: A mostly white British donor set with more females was recruited, and clonal diversity was possibly underestimated. The study sampled repertoires only after the peak T cell response.

Germline trimming cut 3 bases from V and 4 bases from J; bases unmatched to any gene: 8. CDR3 length: 16 residues. Germline V CDR1 and CDR2: LNHNV, YYDKDF (reference sequence). TCRdb keeps only in-frame clones here, not all; method: immunoSEQ multiplex PCR. The sample lists over 130,000 clones, around 90% seen once, with around 3.1% in the top ten. The clonotype was recovered from an adult who received the AZD1222 COVID-19 vaccine. This chain links TRBV15 with TRBJ2-2; 7 bases line up with TRBD2. Specimen: peripheral blood, collected 28 days after the second AZD1222 dose. CDR3 in DNA: TGTGCCACCAGCAGTGCGGGGGAGGGCCCCACCGGGGAGCTGTTTTTT. It encodes CATSSAGEGPTGELFF. The full variable domain, rest sourced from reference TRBV15 and TRBJ2-2, is DAMVIQNPRYQVTQFGKPVTLSCSQTLNHNVMYWYQQKSSQAPKLLFHYYDKDFNNEADTPDNFQSRRPNTSFCFLDIRSPGLGDTAMYLCATSSAGEGPTGELFFGEGSRLTVL.